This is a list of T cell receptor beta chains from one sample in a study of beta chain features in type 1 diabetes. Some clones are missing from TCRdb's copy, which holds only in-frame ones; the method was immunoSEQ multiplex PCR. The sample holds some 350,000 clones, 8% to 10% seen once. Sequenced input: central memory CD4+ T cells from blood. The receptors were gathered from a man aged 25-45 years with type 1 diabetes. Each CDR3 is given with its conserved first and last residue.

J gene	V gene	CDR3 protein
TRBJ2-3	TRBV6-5	CASRRQGATDTQYF
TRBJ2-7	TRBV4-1	CASSNLAGSSYEQYF
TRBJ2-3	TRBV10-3	CAITGNTDTQYF
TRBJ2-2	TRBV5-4	CASSLNPSGTTGELFF
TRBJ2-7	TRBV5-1	CASSYSYEQYF
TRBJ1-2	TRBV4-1	CASSQILGFGYTF
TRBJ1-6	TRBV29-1	CSVGQLNSPLHF
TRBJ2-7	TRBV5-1	CASSLTGGFSYEQYF
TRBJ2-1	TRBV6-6	CASSYPGTDEQFF
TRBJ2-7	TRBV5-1	CASSITSGGYEQYF
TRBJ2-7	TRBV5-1	CASSPQGGSFEQYF
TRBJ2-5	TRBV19	CASSRREGRQETQYF
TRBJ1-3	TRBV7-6	CASSLVAGLGAGNTIYF
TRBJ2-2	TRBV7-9	CASRGLAGNTGELFF
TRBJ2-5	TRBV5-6	CASSGTGGGQETQYF
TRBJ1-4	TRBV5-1	CASSFTQAAREKLFF
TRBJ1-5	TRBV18	CASSPYQPQHF
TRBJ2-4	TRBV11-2	CASSRRSDGTNIQYF
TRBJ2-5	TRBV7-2	CASSPPFRLGETQYF
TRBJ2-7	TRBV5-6	CASSLQGYEQYF
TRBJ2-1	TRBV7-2	CASSRTPGNNEQFF
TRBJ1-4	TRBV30	CAWSVVGSEKLFF
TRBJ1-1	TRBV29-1	CSGDAVNTEAFF
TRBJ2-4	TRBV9	CASSPLRGGRDIQYF
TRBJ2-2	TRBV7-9	CASKRQAANTGELFF
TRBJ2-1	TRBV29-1	CSVGGLVGEQFF
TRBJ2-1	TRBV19	CASSIVGGGGSEFF
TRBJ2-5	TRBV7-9	CASMALAGKGPETQYF
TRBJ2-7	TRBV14	CASSQVRGTANSYEQYF
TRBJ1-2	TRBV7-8	CASSARTGDYYGYTF
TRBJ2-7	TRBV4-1	CASSQDSHEQYF
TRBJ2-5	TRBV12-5	CASGLTGLAGWETQYF
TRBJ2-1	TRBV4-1	CASSQRGPAPREVSSYNEQFF
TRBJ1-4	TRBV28	CAILTPNGGKLFF
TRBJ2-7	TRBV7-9	CASSFSATLVSYEQYF
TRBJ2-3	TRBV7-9	CASSLAHRDTQYF
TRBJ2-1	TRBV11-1	CASSLARPSSYNEQFF
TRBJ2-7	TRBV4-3	CASSSSRGERAKQYF
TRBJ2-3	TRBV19	CASTPHVSSTDTQYF
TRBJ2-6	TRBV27	CASSSRQIPLSGANVLTF
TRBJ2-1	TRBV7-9	CASSLASQVGEQFF
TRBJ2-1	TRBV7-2	CASSLGHNNEQFF
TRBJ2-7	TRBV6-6	CASTTSPGVYEQYF
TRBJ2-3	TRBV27	CASSPSTYPFSTDTQYF
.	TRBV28	CASSFRLHYEQYF
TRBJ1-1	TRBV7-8	CASSVQGENTEAFF
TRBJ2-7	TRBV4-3	CASSQATGGVFEQYF
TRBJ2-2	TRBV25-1	CASIDSTRGTGELFF
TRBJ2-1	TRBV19	CASGQGAYEQFF
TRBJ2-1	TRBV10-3	CASRSTGVDEQFF
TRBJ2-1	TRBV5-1	CASSSEVGTYNEQFF
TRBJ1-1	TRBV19	CASSQQWDTEAFF
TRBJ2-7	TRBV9	CASSLGSSGSYEQYF
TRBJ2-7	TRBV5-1	CASSLAGTGSYEQYF
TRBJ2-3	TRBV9	CASSKAGGRRADTQYF